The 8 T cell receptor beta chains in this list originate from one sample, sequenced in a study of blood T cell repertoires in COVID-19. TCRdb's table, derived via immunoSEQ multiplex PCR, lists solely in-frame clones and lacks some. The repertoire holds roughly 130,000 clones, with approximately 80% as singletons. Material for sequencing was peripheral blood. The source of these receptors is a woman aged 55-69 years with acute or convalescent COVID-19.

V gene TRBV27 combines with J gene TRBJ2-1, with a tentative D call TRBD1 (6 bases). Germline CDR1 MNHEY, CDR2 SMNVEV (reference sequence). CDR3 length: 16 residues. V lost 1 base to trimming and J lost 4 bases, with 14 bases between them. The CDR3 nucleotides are TGTGCCAGCAGTTTATTTGGGACACCTCGGTACAATGAGCAGTTCTTC. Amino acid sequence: CASSLFGTPRYNEQFF.

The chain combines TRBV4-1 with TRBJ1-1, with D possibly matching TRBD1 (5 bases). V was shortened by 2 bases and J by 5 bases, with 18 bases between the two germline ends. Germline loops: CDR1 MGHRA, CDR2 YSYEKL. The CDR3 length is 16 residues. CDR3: CASSQWAAGTRTEAFF. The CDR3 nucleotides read TGCGCCAGCAGCCAATGGGCGGCGGGGACGAGGACTGAAGCTTTCTTT.

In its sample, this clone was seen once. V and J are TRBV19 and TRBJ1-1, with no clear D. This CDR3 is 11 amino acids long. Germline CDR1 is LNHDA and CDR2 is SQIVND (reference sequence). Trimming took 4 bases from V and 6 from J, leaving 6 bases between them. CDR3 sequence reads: CASSTGAEAFF. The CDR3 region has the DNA TGTGCCAGTAGTACGGGTGCTGAAGCTTTCTTT. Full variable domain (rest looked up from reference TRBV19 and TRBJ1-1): DGGITQSPKYLFRKEGQNVTLSCEQNLNHDAMYWYRQDPGQGLRLIYYSQIVNDFQKGDIAEGYSVSREKKESFPLTVTSAQKNPTAFYLCASSTGAEAFFGQGTRLTVV.

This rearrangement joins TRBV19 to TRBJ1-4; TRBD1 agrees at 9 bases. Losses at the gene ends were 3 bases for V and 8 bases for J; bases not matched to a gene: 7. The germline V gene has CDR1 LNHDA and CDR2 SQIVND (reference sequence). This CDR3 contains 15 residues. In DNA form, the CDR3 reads TGTGCCAGTAGTATTTTTAAGACAGGGGGAGAAAAACTGTTTTTT. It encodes CASSIFKTGGEKLFF.

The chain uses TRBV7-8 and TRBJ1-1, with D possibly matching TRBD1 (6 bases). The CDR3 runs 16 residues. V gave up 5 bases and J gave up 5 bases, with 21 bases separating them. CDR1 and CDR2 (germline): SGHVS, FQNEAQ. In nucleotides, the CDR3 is TGTGCCAGCAGCGACCAGAACGGACAGCTAGGAACTGAAGCTTTCTTT. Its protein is CASSDQNGQLGTEAFF.

CDR3 in amino acids: CASSPDTSNTGELFF. Here the CDR3 DNA reads TGCGCCAGCAGCCCGGACACCTCGAACACCGGGGAGCTGTTTTTT. V and J are TRBV5-1 and TRBJ2-2, with D perhaps TRBD1 (5 bases). V lost 4 bases to trimming and J lost 0 bases, with 10 bases between them. The germline V gene encodes CDR1 SGHRS and CDR2 YFSETQ. The CDR3 has 15 residues.

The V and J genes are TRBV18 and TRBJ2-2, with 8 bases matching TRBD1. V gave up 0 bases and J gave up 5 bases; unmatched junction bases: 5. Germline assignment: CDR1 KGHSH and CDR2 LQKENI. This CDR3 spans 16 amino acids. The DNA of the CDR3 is TGTGCCAGCTCACCACCATTGGACAGGGTGACCGGGGAGCTGTTTTTT. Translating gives CASSPPLDRVTGELFF. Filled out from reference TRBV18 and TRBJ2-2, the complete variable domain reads NAGVMQNPRHLVRRRGQEARLRCSPMKGHSHVYWYRQLPEEGLKFMVYLQKENIIDESGMPKERFSAEFPKEGPSILRIQQVVRGDSAAYFCASSPPLDRVTGELFFGEGSRLTVL.

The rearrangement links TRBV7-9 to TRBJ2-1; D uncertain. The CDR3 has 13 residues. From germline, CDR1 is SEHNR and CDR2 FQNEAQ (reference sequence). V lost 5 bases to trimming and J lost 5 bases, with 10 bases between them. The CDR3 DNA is TGTGCCAGCAGCGCTGGCAACGACAATGAGCAGTTCTTC. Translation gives CASSAGNDNEQFF.